A selection of T cell receptor beta chains follows, all from one sample in a study of cytomegalovirus exposure and HLA in healthy donors. Libraries were prepared by immunoSEQ multiplex PCR; TCRdb keeps only in-frame clonotypes and omits some of them. The sample holds over 150,000 clones, 70% to 85% seen once. The sample taken for sequencing was PBMCs. These receptors were collected from a woman in her fifties or sixties in good health and CMV-seropositive. Both conserved end residues are part of each CDR3. D genes are given only for firm matches. Rows may omit the clone size; those that give it use once, few, many or a size class.

TRBV11-2	TRBJ2-3	NA	16	NA	CASSLGRFPSTDTQYF	TGTGCCAGCAGCTTAGGCAGATTCCCTAGCACAGATACGCAGTATTTT
TRBV11-3	TRBJ2-1	once	15	NA	CASSLEGSSYNEQFF	TGTGCCAGCAGCTTAGAGGGGAGCTCCTACAATGAGCAGTTCTTC
TRBV11-2	TRBJ1-2	NA	16	NA	CASSLDLVTGNYGYTF	TGTGCCAGCAGCTTAGATCTGGTGACAGGAAACTATGGCTACACCTTC
TRBV14	TRBJ1-6	NA	14	TRBD1	CASSTGTANSPLHF	TGTGCCAGCAGCACCGGGACAGCCAATTCACCCCTCCACTTT
TRBV18	TRBJ2-6	NA	17	TRBD1	CASSRRTGGGGANVLTF	TGTGCCAGCTCACGACGGACAGGGGGCGGTGGGGCCAACGTCCTGACTTTC
TRBV11-2	TRBJ2-1	NA	15	TRBD2	CASSSLRTSYNEQFF	TGTGCCAGCAGCTCCCTCAGGACTAGCTACAATGAGCAGTTCTTC
TRBV7-8	TRBJ2-1	NA	15	TRBD2	CASSLESGSFNEQFF	TGTGCCAGCAGCTTAGAAAGCGGGAGCTTCAATGAGCAGTTCTTC
TRBV2	TRBJ2-5	NA	11	NA	CASSARETQYF	TGTGCCAGCAGTGCTCGGGAGACCCAGTACTTC
TRBV27	TRBJ1-4	few	15	TRBD1	CASSQQGAGTEKLFF	TGTGCCAGCAGTCAACAGGGGGCAGGGACTGAAAAACTGTTTTTT
TRBV27	TRBJ2-1	few	16	TRBD2	CASSLAGGRLNNEQFF	TGTGCCAGCAGTTTGGCGGGAGGGAGGTTAAACAATGAGCAGTTCTTC
TRBV25-1	TRBJ2-7	NA	16	NA	CASSGYLTERAYEQYF	TGTGCCAGCAGTGGATACCTGACAGAAAGGGCCTACGAGCAGTACTTC
TRBV2	TRBJ2-3	once	15	TRBD1	CASRRDRGYGDTQYF	TGTGCCAGCAGGAGGGACAGGGGGTATGGAGATACGCAGTATTTT
TRBV11-2	TRBJ1-3	once	16	TRBD1	CASSLGPGGSGNTIYF	TGTGCCAGCAGCTTAGGGCCAGGGGGCTCTGGAAACACCATATATTTT
TRBV2	TRBJ1-4	NA	14	TRBD1	CASRGQDSVSGLFF	TGTGCCAGCAGGGGACAGGACAGCGTAAGCGGACTGTTTTTT
TRBV5-4	TRBJ2-3	NA	14	NA	CASSQPRATDTQYF	TGTGCCAGCAGCCAACCAAGAGCCACAGATACGCAGTATTTT
TRBV19	TRBJ2-1	NA	15	TRBD1	CASRQDRGKYNEQFF	TGTGCCAGTAGACAGGACAGGGGAAAATACAATGAGCAGTTCTTC
TRBV2	TRBJ1-1	few	12	NA	CASSDLGVGAFF	TGTGCCAGCAGTGACTTAGGGGTTGGAGCTTTCTTT
TRBV6-5	TRBJ1-1	NA	13	TRBD1	CASIATGDTEAFF	TGTGCCAGCATTGCGACAGGGGACACTGAAGCTTTCTTT
TRBV19	TRBJ1-1	medium-sized	17	NA	CASSTRGWGLWNTEAFF	TGTGCCAGTAGTACTCGGGGGTGGGGACTCTGGAACACTGAAGCTTTCTTT
TRBV28	TRBJ2-7	NA	14	NA	CASSLWGDSYEQYF	TGTGCCAGCAGTTTATGGGGCGACTCCTACGAGCAGTACTTC
TRBV2	TRBJ2-7	NA	16	TRBD1	CASARNDRGRSDEQYF	TGTGCCAGCGCAAGAAACGACAGGGGGAGAAGCGACGAGCAGTACTTC
TRBV19	TRBJ2-7	NA	15	TRBD1	CASSVIGQGAYEQYF	TGTGCCAGTAGTGTCATCGGACAGGGCGCCTACGAGCAGTACTTC
TRBV20-1	TRBJ1-1	NA	11	TRBD1	CSAGTGLRAFF	TGCAGTGCTGGGACAGGTCTACGAGCTTTCTTT
TRBV9	TRBJ2-7	NA	16	TRBD2	CASSVGLAGGSYEQYF	TGTGCCAGCAGCGTCGGACTAGCGGGAGGGTCCTACGAGCAGTACTTC
TRBV28	TRBJ2-7	NA	15	NA	CASTYPSGLSYEQYF	TGTGCCAGCACCTACCCCAGCGGCCTCTCCTACGAGCAGTACTTC
TRBV18	TRBJ2-7	NA	14	TRBD2	CASSQTSVGYEQYF	TGTGCCAGCTCACAGACTAGCGTAGGCTACGAGCAGTACTTC
TRBV28	TRBJ1-6	NA	15	TRBD1	CASSLIDREDSPLHF	TGTGCCAGCAGTTTAATCGACAGGGAAGATTCACCCCTCCACTTT
TRBV5-1	TRBJ2-7	NA	13	TRBD1	CASSSGQLDEQYF	TGCGCCAGCAGCTCGGGACAGCTGGACGAGCAGTACTTC
TRBV18	TRBJ1-5	NA	13	NA	CASSRQDNQPQHF	TGTGCCAGCTCAAGACAGGATAATCAGCCCCAGCATTTT
TRBV7-8	TRBJ1-1	NA	18	TRBD1	CASSLESRDRGFSTEAFF	TGTGCCAGCAGCTTAGAGTCCCGGGACAGGGGGTTTTCGACTGAAGCTTTCTTT
TRBV5-6	TRBJ1-1	NA	15	TRBD1	CASGGQTGMNTEAFF	TGTGCCAGCGGGGGACAGACGGGGATGAACACTGAAGCTTTCTTT
TRBV4-1	TRBJ1-4	NA	14	NA	CASTLYTQGGKLFF	TGCGCCAGCACCCTTTATACCCAGGGAGGAAAACTGTTTTTT
TRBV28	TRBJ1-4	NA	12	TRBD1	CASSPLSGTGAF	TGTGCCAGCAGCCCCTTAAGCGGGACAGGGGCTTTT
TRBV2	TRBJ2-7	NA	13	TRBD2	CASSEKRGGEQYF	TGTGCCAGCAGTGAAAAACGGGGGGGAGAGCAGTACTTC
TRBV21-1	TRBJ1-2	NA	18	NA	CASREAPGVNLPNYGYTF	TGTGCCAGCAGAGAAGCCCCAGGGGTCAACCTCCCGAACTATGGCTACACCTTC
TRBV30	TRBJ2-1	NA	14	NA	CAWSEAGARNEQFF	TGTGCCTGGAGTGAGGCGGGGGCGAGGAATGAGCAGTTCTTC
TRBV5-1	TRBJ1-6	once	17	NA	CASRMETGRSYNSPLHF	TGCGCCAGCAGAATGGAGACAGGTCGCTCCTATAATTCACCCCTCCACTTT
TRBV6-5	TRBJ1-1	once	14	TRBD1	CASSRTGPGAEAFF	TGTGCCAGCAGTAGGACAGGGCCGGGGGCTGAAGCTTTCTTT
TRBV18	TRBJ2-7	NA	15	NA	CASSPPGGMAGEQYF	TGTGCCAGCTCACCACCGGGCGGGATGGCAGGCGAGCAGTACTTC
TRBV7-9	TRBJ2-1	NA	17	TRBD2	CASSLTTSGRAVNEQFF	TGTGCCAGCAGCCTGACGACTAGCGGGAGGGCCGTCAATGAGCAGTTCTTC
TRBV19	TRBJ1-1	once	11	NA	CASKMNTEAFF	TGTGCCAGCAAAATGAACACTGAAGCTTTCTTT
TRBV7-3	TRBJ2-3	NA	15	NA	CASSSRGRGTDTQYF	TGTGCCAGCAGCTCCCGTGGGCGCGGCACAGATACGCAGTATTTT
TRBV7-3	TRBJ1-1	NA	14	NA	CASSPQGGWDGAFF	TGTGCCAGCAGCCCTCAGGGAGGCTGGGATGGGGCTTTCTTT